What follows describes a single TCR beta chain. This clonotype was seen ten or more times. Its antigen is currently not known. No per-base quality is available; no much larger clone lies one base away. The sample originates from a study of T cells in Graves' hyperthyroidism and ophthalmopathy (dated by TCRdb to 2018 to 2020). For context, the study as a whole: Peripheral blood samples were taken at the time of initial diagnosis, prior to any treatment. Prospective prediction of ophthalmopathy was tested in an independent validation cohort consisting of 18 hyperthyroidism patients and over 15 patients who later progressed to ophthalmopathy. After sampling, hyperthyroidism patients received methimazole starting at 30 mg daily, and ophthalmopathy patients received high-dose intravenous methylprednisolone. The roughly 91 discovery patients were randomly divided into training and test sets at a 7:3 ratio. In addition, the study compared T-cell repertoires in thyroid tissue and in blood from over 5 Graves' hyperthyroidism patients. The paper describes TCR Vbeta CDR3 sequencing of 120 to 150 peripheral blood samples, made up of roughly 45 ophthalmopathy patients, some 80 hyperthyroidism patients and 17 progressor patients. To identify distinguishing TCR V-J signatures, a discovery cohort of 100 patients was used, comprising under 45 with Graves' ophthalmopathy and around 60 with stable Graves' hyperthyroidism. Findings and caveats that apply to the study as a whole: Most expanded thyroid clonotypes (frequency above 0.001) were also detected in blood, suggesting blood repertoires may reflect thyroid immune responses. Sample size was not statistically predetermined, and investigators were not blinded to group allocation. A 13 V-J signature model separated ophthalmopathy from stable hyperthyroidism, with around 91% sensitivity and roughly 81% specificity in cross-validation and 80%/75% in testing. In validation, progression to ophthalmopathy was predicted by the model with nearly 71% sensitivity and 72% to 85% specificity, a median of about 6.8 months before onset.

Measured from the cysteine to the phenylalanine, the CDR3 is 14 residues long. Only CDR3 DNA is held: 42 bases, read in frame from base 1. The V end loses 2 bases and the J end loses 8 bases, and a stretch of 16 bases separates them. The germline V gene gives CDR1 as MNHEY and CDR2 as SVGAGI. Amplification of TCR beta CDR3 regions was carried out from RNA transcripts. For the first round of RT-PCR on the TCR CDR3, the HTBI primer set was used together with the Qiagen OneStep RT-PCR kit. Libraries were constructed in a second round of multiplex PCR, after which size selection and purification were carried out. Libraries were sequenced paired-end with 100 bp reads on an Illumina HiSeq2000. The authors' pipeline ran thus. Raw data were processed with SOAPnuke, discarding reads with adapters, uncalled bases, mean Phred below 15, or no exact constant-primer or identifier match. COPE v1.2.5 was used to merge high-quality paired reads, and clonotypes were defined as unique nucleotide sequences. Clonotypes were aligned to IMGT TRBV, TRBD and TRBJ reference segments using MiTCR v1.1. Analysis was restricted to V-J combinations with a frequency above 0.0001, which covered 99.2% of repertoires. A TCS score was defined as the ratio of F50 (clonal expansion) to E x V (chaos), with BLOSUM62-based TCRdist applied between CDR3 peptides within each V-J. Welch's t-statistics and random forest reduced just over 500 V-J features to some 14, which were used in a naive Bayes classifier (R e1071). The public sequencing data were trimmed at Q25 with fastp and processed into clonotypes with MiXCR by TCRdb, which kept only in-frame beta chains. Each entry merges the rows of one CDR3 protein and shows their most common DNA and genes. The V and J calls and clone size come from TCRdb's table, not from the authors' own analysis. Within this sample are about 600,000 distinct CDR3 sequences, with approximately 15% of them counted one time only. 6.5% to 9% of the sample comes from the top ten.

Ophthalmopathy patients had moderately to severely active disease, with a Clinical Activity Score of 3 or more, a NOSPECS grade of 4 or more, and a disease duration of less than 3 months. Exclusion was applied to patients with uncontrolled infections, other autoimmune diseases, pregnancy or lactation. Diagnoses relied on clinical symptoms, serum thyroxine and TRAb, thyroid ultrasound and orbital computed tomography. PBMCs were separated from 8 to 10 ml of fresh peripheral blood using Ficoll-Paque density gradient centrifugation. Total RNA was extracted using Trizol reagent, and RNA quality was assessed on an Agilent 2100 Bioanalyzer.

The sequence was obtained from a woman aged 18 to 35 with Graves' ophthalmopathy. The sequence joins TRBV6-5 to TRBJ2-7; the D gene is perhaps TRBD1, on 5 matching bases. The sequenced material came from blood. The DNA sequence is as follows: TGTGCCAGCAGTTACGACAGCCCTTTTACGAAGCAGTACTTC. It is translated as CASSYDSPFTKQYF.